The rows below give T cell receptor beta chains drawn from one sample of a study of shared clonotypes between healthy human individuals. Clones were read by immunoSEQ multiplex PCR, and TCRdb kept only the in-frame ones, dropping some. This sample has about 1,500,000 clones, with around 95% found just once. Sequenced input: naive CD4+ T cells sorted from blood. The origin of the receptors is a man between 25 and 39 years old in good health. The CDR3 runs from the conserved cysteine through the conserved F or W. A D gene is named only where the DNA matches it firmly. Clone size is stated in some rows and not others, as once, few, many or a class when expanded.

clone_size j_call v_call d_call cdr3_nt cdr3_aa
once TRBJ2-7 TRBV2 TRBD2 TGTGCCAGCAGTGAACGTAGCGGGAAGGTATACGAGCAGTACTTC CASSERSGKVYEQYF
NA TRBJ2-1 TRBV19 NA TGTGCCAGTAGTAGCGACTCCCTTGGGTATGCCTACAATGAGCAGTTCTTC CASSSDSLGYAYNEQFF
once TRBJ2-1 TRBV21-1 NA TGTGCCAGCGGAACGGGACTAGCGGGTCCCTACAATGAGCAGTTCTTC CASGTGLAGPYNEQFF
NA TRBJ1-1 TRBV30 TRBD1 TGTGCCTGGAGTCAGGGACAGCCCCTGAACACTGAAGCTTTCTTT CAWSQGQPLNTEAFF
NA TRBJ1-5 TRBV2 NA TGTGCCAGCACCGAGGAGGATCAGCCCCAGCATTTT CASTEEDQPQHF
NA TRBJ1-4 TRBV21-1 NA TGTGCCAGCAGCATGGGACAGGTCTTT CASSMGQVF
once TRBJ2-4 TRBV30 NA TGTGCCTGGACTGGGGGAGGCGTCATTCAGTACTTC CAWTGGGVIQYF
NA TRBJ2-3 TRBV18 NA TGTGCCAGCTCACCATCCCCAGATACGCAGTATTTT CASSPSPDTQYF
NA TRBJ2-7 TRBV7-2 TRBD2 TGTGCCAGCAGCCTACTAGCGGGAGAGCCTGCCGCCGAGCAGTACTTC CASSLLAGEPAAEQYF
NA TRBJ2-7 TRBV6-5 NA TGTGCCAGCAGTTACTTCCCGACTAGTTTTTCCGAGCAGTACTTC CASSYFPTSFSEQYF
NA TRBJ2-3 TRBV10-3 NA TGTGCCATAAGCGGAGTTGTTAGCACAGATACGCAGTATTTT CAISGVVSTDTQYF
NA TRBJ2-5 TRBV2 NA TGTGCCAGCAGTGAAGAGACACCGGGGGAGACCCAGTACTTC CASSEETPGETQYF
few TRBJ1-2 TRBV18 NA TGTGCCAGCTCACCTCTTGGTTCCTATGGCTACACCTTC CASSPLGSYGYTF
NA TRBJ1-1 TRBV9 TRBD1 TGTGCCAGCAGCGAACAGGGGGCGGGTACTGAAGCTTTCTTT CASSEQGAGTEAFF
NA TRBJ2-7 TRBV7-8 TRBD2 TGTGCCAGCAGCTTAGTAGTGACTAGCGGGAGGGTCTCCTACGAGCAGTACTTC CASSLVVTSGRVSYEQYF
NA TRBJ2-7 TRBV7-2 NA TGTGCCAGCAGCCCTGGGGGCGGAGGAAGCTCCTACGAGCAGTACTTC CASSPGGGGSSYEQYF
NA TRBJ2-7 TRBV5-1 NA TGCGCCAGCTCTACTAGGGACAGGCACCCGGGACTAGCCTCCTACGAGCAGTACTTC CASSTRDRHPGLASYEQYF
once TRBJ1-5 TRBV6-1 NA TGTGCCAGCACCGAACAGTCTGGTCAGCCCCAGCATTTT CASTEQSGQPQHF
once TRBJ2-7 TRBV7-3 NA TGTGCCAGCAGCGCCGGGTTTCTGGGAGACGAGCAGTACTTC CASSAGFLGDEQYF
NA TRBJ2-3 TRBV7-9 NA TGTGCCAGCAGCTTAGGGACCATGTTCTACGCAGATACGCAGTATTTT CASSLGTMFYADTQYF